Below are 28 T cell receptor beta chains sequenced from a single sample in a study of cytotoxic CD8 clonotypes in ibrutinib-treated CLL. The protocol was immunoSEQ multiplex PCR, while the TCRdb copy is restricted to in-frame clones and leaves out a portion. The table records about 12,000 clones, about four fifths of them present only once. Material: PBMCs, obtained at disease progression, from a patient treated with ibrutinib. The receptors originated from a human donor with chronic lymphocytic leukemia.

The V gene is TRBV29-1, the J gene TRBJ2-1, with 8 bases that match TRBD2. Germline-derived CDR1 and CDR2 are SQVTM and ANQGSEA. J lost 6 bases, V lost 2 bases, and 3 bases had no gene match. The CDR3 length is 13 residues. CDR3 in DNA: TGCAGCGTTGAACCGGCGGGAGGCAATGAGCAGTTCTTC. Translating gives CSVEPAGGNEQFF.

This chain's CDR3 is CASSLDATAKYEQYF. CDR3 nucleotide sequence: TGTGCCAGCAGCTTAGATGCGACAGCAAAATACGAGCAGTACTTC. The gene calls are TRBV7-9 and TRBJ2-7; TRBD1 might be the D (5 bases). CDR1 and CDR2 (germline): SEHNR, FQNEAQ (reference sequence). The V gene lost 1 base and the J gene lost 4 bases, with 14 bases spanning the gap. CDR3 length: 15 amino acids.

The chain combines TRBV2 with TRBJ1-2, with unresolved D. The CDR3 consists of 14 residues. The V gene's germline CDR1 is SNHLY and CDR2 FYNNEI. Trimming cost V 3 bases and J 0 bases, with 8 bases left between them. The CDR3 reads CASSDRRANYGYTF. The CDR3 nucleotides read TGTGCCAGCAGTGACAGGAGAGCTAACTATGGCTACACCTTC. Based on the CDR3 plus reference TRBV2 and TRBJ1-2, the full variable domain is EPEVTQTPSHQVTQMGQEVILRCVPISNHLYFYWYRQILGQKVEFLVSFYNNEISEKSEIFDDQFSVERPDGSNFTLKIRSTKLEDSAMYFCASSDRRANYGYTFGSGTRLTVV.

In its sample, this clone was seen once. This rearrangement joins TRBV7-9 to TRBJ2-2; 8 bases fit TRBD2. The CDR3 has 16 residues. J lost 7 bases, V lost 2 bases, and 9 bases had no gene match. Germline V gene lookup returns CDR1 SEHNR and CDR2 FQNEAQ (reference sequence). The CDR3 protein is CASSLSGRGFGGELFF. In DNA form, the CDR3 reads TGTGCCAGCAGCTTATCCGGGAGGGGATTTGGCGGGGAGCTGTTTTTT.

This chain links TRBV30 with TRBJ2-7; TRBD2 matches 14 bases. From germline, CDR1 is GTSNPN and CDR2 SVGIG (reference sequence). The CDR3 is 15 residues long. J was trimmed by 7 bases and V by 2 bases; bases with no gene match: 7. The chain's CDR3 is CAWSSKGLAGVEQYF. The CDR3 bases are TGTGCCTGGAGTTCCAAGGGACTAGCGGGAGTTGAGCAGTACTTC.

J is TRBJ2-2 and V is TRBV11-3, with 8 bases identical to TRBD2. The J segment lost 5 bases and the V segment lost 4 bases, leaving 12 bases of the junction unmatched. The CDR3 loop spans 17 amino acids. Germline loops: CDR1 SGHNT, CDR2 YENEEA. As DNA, the CDR3 is TGTGCCAGCAGCTCCGTGTTCGGGACTAGTAGTACCGGGGAGCTGTTTTTT. Protein sequence: CASSSVFGTSSTGELFF. Looking up the rest from reference TRBV11-3 and TRBJ2-2 gives the full variable domain: EAGVVQSPRYKIIEKKQPVAFWCNPISGHNTLYWYLQNLGQGPELLIRYENEEAVDDSQLPKDRFSAERLKGVDSTLKIQPAELGDSAVYLCASSSVFGTSSTGELFFGEGSRLTVL.

The chain joins TRBV7-8 to TRBJ2-7; D may correspond to TRBD1 or TRBD2 (7 bases each). The germline V gene has CDR1 SGHVS and CDR2 FQNEAQ. Trimming took off 5 bases at V and 7 bases at J, with 18 bases between the two ends. The CDR3 length is 14 residues. The CDR3 DNA follows: TGTGCCAGCAGCCCAGGGGGAGCGGGGCTTGAGCAGTACTTC. Translating it yields CASSPGGAGLEQYF.

The gene calls are TRBV19 and TRBJ2-7; D call uncertain. V lost 0 bases to trimming and J lost 2 bases, with 11 bases between them. The CDR3 consists of 15 residues. Germline V gene data show CDR1 as LNHDA and CDR2 as SQIVND (reference sequence). The CDR3 DNA sequence: TGTGCCAGTAGTATAGATGGCGGTGGGGCCTACGAGCAGTACTTC. Translated, it gives CASSIDGGGAYEQYF. Full variable domain (rest looked up from reference TRBV19 and TRBJ2-7): DGGITQSPKYLFRKEGQNVTLSCEQNLNHDAMYWYRQDPGQGLRLIYYSQIVNDFQKGDIAEGYSVSREKKESFPLTVTSAQKNPTAFYLCASSIDGGGAYEQYFGPGTRLTVT.

The chain is built from TRBV4-2 and TRBJ1-5, with D uncertain. Per germline, CDR1 LGHNA and CDR2 YNFKEQ. This CDR3 is built from 15 residues. Trimming took off 2 bases at V and 0 bases at J, with 8 bases between the two ends. CDR3 coding DNA: TGTGCCAGCAGCCAATTTTGGAGTAGCAATCAGCCCCAGCATTTT. This codes for CASSQFWSSNQPQHF.

The chain employs TRBV28 and TRBJ1-2, with 11 positions matching TRBD1. The CDR3 is made up of 15 amino acids. From germline, CDR1 is MDHEN and CDR2 SYDVKM. With V trimmed by 5 bases and J by 4 bases, 6 bases remained unmatched. The CDR3 sequence is CASSGQGASGYGYTF. CDR3 DNA sequence: TGTGCCAGCAGTGGACAGGGGGCTTCTGGCTATGGCTACACCTTC.

The V and J genes are TRBV2 and TRBJ2-5; D may be TRBD2 (5 bases). V lost 7 bases and J 5 bases, leaving 17 bases between the germline ends. CDR1 is SNHLY, CDR2 FYNNEI, per germline. The CDR3 runs to 14 residues. For the CDR3, the DNA is TGTGCCAGCATCCCCCGGAGGCGGAAGGAGACCCAGTACTTC. Protein product: CASIPRRRKETQYF.

The V and J genes are TRBV19 and TRBJ1-1; maybe TRBD1 (6 bases). CDR1 and CDR2 (germline): LNHDA, SQIVND (reference sequence). V lost 6 bases to trimming and J lost 1 base, with 12 bases between them. This CDR3 has 14 amino acids. The CDR3 sequence: CASRGAWQNTEAFF. The CDR3 DNA reads as TGTGCCAGTAGGGGGGCTTGGCAGAACACTGAAGCTTTCTTT.

The chain has TRBV19 and TRBJ2-1; D might be TRBD2 (6 bases). Germline values: CDR1 LNHDA, CDR2 SQIVND (reference sequence). V lost 3 bases and J 0 bases, leaving 15 bases between the germline ends. This CDR3 contains 17 residues. The DNA of the CDR3 is TGTGCCAGTAGTATCCCCTTAGCGGCCAGCTCCTACAATGAGCAGTTCTTC. Amino acids: CASSIPLAASSYNEQFF.

The chain combines TRBV11-3 with TRBJ2-1; D is unresolved. Trimming removed 0 bases at V and 2 bases at J, with 5 bases between. In germline, CDR1 is SGHNT, CDR2 YENEEA. CDR3 length equals 14 residues. The CDR3 DNA sequence: TGTGCCAGCAGCTTAGATGGCACCTACAATGAGCAGTTCTTC. This sequence encodes CASSLDGTYNEQFF.

This chain uses TRBV5-5 with TRBJ2-7, with D uncertain. Trimming took off 2 bases at V and 4 bases at J, with 10 bases between the two ends. CDR1 SGHKS and CDR2 YYEKEE come from the germline V gene (reference sequence). This CDR3 has 13 amino acids. CDR3 sequence: CASSLDVEYEQYF. Here the CDR3 DNA reads TGTGCCAGCAGCTTAGACGTGGAATACGAGCAGTACTTC.

The V and J genes are TRBV7-8 and TRBJ1-5; D is undetermined. Germline V lookup: CDR1 SGHVS, CDR2 FQNEAQ. The CDR3 sequence is 16 residues long. Trimming removed 3 bases at V and 6 bases at J, with 18 bases between. The CDR3 protein is CASSFGGVMGGQPQHF. The DNA for the CDR3 is TGTGCCAGCAGCTTTGGCGGCGTTATGGGTGGTCAGCCCCAGCATTTT. The whole variable domain, filled in from reference TRBV7-8 and TRBJ1-5, reads GAGVSQSPRYKVAKRGQDVALRCDPISGHVSLFWYQQALGQGPEFLTYFQNEAQLDKSGLPSDRFFAERPEGSVSTLKIQRTQQEDSAVYLCASSFGGVMGGQPQHFGDGTRLSIL.

The V call is TRBV25-1, the J call TRBJ2-5; 8 bases agree with TRBD1. The germline V gene encodes CDR1 MGHDK and CDR2 SYGVNS. CDR3 length: 14 residues. The V and J ends lost 3 bases and 5 bases, in that order; junction bases with no gene match: 5. The CDR3, as DNA: TGTGCCAGCAGTGAGGACAGGGCTCGGGAGACCCAGTACTTC. The encoded protein is CASSEDRARETQYF.

The chain is built from TRBV10-3 and TRBJ2-1; D not certain. The germline V gene has CDR1 ENHRY and CDR2 SYGVKD. V lost 1 base and J 4 bases, leaving 8 bases between the germline ends. The CDR3 loop spans 14 amino acids. CDR3 in amino acids: CAISEYEQYNEQFF. The DNA of the CDR3 is TGTGCCATCAGTGAGTATGAGCAATACAATGAGCAGTTCTTC.

The chain joins TRBV28 to TRBJ1-2; 8 positions match TRBD1. This CDR3 has 14 residues. V shed 4 bases, J shed 4 bases, and the junction held 5 bases outside the gene matches. Germline assignment: CDR1 MDHEN and CDR2 SYDVKM. The CDR3 DNA reads TGTGCCAGCAGTTCTACCGGGACAGGCTATGGCTACACCTTC. Translated: CASSSTGTGYGYTF.

This clone was seen a few times. The rearrangement links TRBV11-1 to TRBJ1-5; 7 bases fit TRBD1. The CDR3 totals 16 residues. Germline CDR1 reads SGHAT; CDR2 reads FQDESV (reference sequence). The V segment lost 3 bases and the J segment 3 bases; nucleotides outside the gene matches: 8. CDR3 nucleotides: TGTGCCAGCAGCTTCCGGCGCAGGGGGGACAATCAGCCCCAGCATTTT. Translating gives CASSFRRRGDNQPQHF. Full variable domain (outside the CDR3, taken from reference TRBV11-1 and TRBJ1-5): EAEVAQSPRYKITEKSQAVAFWCDPISGHATLYWYRQILGQGPELLVQFQDESVVDDSQLPKDRFSAERLKGVDSTLKIQPAELGDSAMYLCASSFRRRGDNQPQHFGDGTRLSIL.

The gene calls are TRBV28 and TRBJ2-5; D gene uncertain. The CDR3 covers 13 residues. Per germline, CDR1 MDHEN and CDR2 SYDVKM. V shed 3 bases and J shed 9 bases, with 14 bases lying between them. For the CDR3, the DNA is TGTGCCAGCAGTTTTCGAGGATCGATCGCCCAGTACTTC. Translated: CASSFRGSIAQYF.

This chain links TRBV27 with TRBJ1-5; D is undetermined. Trimming cost V 3 bases and J 2 bases, with 11 bases left between them. The CDR3 extends over 15 amino acids. The germline V gene has CDR1 MNHEY and CDR2 SMNVEV (reference sequence). Here the CDR3 reads CASSLDFGGNQPQHF. The CDR3 region has the DNA TGTGCCAGCAGTTTGGATTTTGGGGGCAATCAGCCCCAGCATTTT.

This chain's CDR3 is CAISESALGYTF. For the CDR3, the DNA is TGTGCCATCAGTGAGTCCGCTTTAGGCTACACCTTC. The gene calls are TRBV10-3 and TRBJ1-2; D remains ambiguous. Per the germline V gene, CDR1 is ENHRY and CDR2 is SYGVKD. V lost 0 bases and J lost 8, with 7 bases in between. This CDR3 is 12 amino acids long.

This chain links TRBV29-1 with TRBJ2-1; 8 bases map to TRBD1. Germline values: CDR1 SQVTM, CDR2 ANQGSEA. The CDR3 has 13 residues. Trimming at V came to 4 bases and at J to 6 bases, leaving 5 bases not matched to a gene. The CDR3 is CSVGQGASNEQFF. DNA for the CDR3: TGCAGCGTTGGGCAGGGGGCGAGCAATGAGCAGTTCTTC.

V is TRBV28 and J is TRBJ1-1; TRBD1 matches 8 bases. This CDR3 spans 13 amino acids. J lost 1 base, V lost 8 bases, and 3 bases had no gene match. Germline CDR1 MDHEN, CDR2 SYDVKM. This chain's CDR3 is CASVGQGNTEAFF. The CDR3 DNA is TGTGCCAGCGTCGGACAGGGGAACACTGAAGCTTTCTTT.

This clone was recorded a few times. The rearrangement joins TRBV19 to TRBJ2-3, with 12 bases fitting TRBD2. The CDR3 runs 14 residues. The germline gives CDR1 LNHDA, CDR2 SQIVND (reference sequence). With 5 bases clipped from V and 8 bases from J, the junction kept 5 bases outside the gene matches. The CDR3 loop is CASSWLAGGSTQYF. The CDR3 nucleotides are TGTGCCAGTAGTTGGCTAGCGGGAGGGAGTACGCAGTATTTT.

This clone appeared a single time. J is TRBJ2-1 and V is TRBV5-4, with D perhaps TRBD1 (6 bases). Trimming cost V 1 base and J 9 bases, with 11 bases left between them. CDR1 and CDR2 (germline): SGHNT, YYREEE (reference sequence). CDR3 size: 13 residues. The CDR3 loop reads CASSLTGSGEQFF. The CDR3, as DNA: TGTGCCAGCAGCTTGACAGGGAGCGGTGAGCAGTTCTTC. The full variable domain, rest sourced from reference TRBV5-4 and TRBJ2-1, is ETGVTQSPTHLIKTRGQQVTLRCSSQSGHNTVSWYQQALGQGPQFIFQYYREEENGRGNFPPRFSGLQFPNYSSELNVNALELDDSALYLCASSLTGSGEQFFGPGTRLTVL.

The chain recombines TRBV29-1 with TRBJ1-2; D is perhaps TRBD1 (6 bases). This CDR3 region has 12 residues. CDR1 and CDR2 from the germline V gene are SQVTM and ANQGSEA. V shed 7 bases and J shed 4 bases, with 13 bases lying between them. The CDR3 loop reads CSANRVGYGYTF. Written as DNA, the CDR3 is TGCAGCGCGAACAGGGTGGGCTATGGCTACACCTTC.